This paragraph covers one T cell receptor beta chain sequence. Its cognate antigen has yet to be identified. The input lacks base qualities; no much larger clone sits a single base away. The source of the sample is a study of shared clonotypes between healthy human individuals (dated by TCRdb to 2020 to 2022). A note on the overall study: The cohort comprised two women and a few men aged 18 to 49 years. Different laboratories and diverse techniques were used to prepare libraries and sequence TCR repertoires, to increase sequencing depth and limit assay-specific biases. Per donor, leukapheresis produced somewhere between about 0.94 and 9 billion PBMCs. For each donor, CD4 naive and CD4 memory were each given three plates, CD8 naive was given two plates, and CD8 memory was given one plate. To estimate repertoire size and how much clonotype sharing occurs between individuals, the study deeply sequenced the blood TCR repertoires of five healthy adults.

Donors were healthy HIV-negative adults with no recently reported acute infections or vaccinations. All donors were Caucasian adults living in Nashville, Tennessee, USA. CD4+ T cells were enriched through magnetic negative selection, after which naive cells were positively selected on CD45RA and the remaining negative fraction served as the memory subset. Blood was obtained by leukapheresis, after which PBMCs were separated by Ficoll-Histopaque density gradient centrifugation and cryopreserved in liquid nitrogen vapor phase. Analytical flow cytometry was used to check the purity and quantity of every magnetically sorted T cell population. Genomic DNA was isolated from every sorted fraction and measured by UV absorbance on a Nanodrop 2000c. Beyond this particular receptor, the publication reports: Across a few donors, around 5% of naive CD4, around 3.3% of naive CD8, around 2.1% of memory CD4, and about 0.4% of memory CD8 clonotypes were shared. Even with the large sequencing depth, rarefaction of the sorted-subset datasets indicated that sequencing was incomplete. Only blood was sampled, and tissue TCR repertoires likely differ from those in blood. Because the study included only a small number of donors, the genetic and exposure-history diversity represented was limited. Higher generation probabilities were observed for clonotypes shared by all four sorted-subset donors than for non-shared clonotypes. Based on pairwise subsampling, the degree of clonotype sharing among donors was expected to be affected by sequencing depth. Larger estimated clonotype richness was generally found for naive subsets than for memory subsets.

Using the deep immunoSEQ assay, TCR CDR3 regions were amplified from genomic DNA by multiplex PCR. Extracted genomic DNA from each cell subset was spread evenly across all wells of several immunoSEQ 96-well plates, with each plate serving as a replicate. For sorted subsets, each replicate PCR was loaded with roughly 190 ng genomic DNA, equivalent to about 33,000 T cell genomes. Purified libraries were measured with a Qubit 3.0 fluorometer, size-checked on a Bioanalyzer 2100, and measured again with the KAPA Library Quantification kit. Each immunoSEQ 96-well plate was sequenced on its own single-read 150-cycle Illumina NextSeq 550 flow cell. The source study handled its data this way. Because the immunoSEQ output included only junctional sequences and no quality scores, the filtering could not be the same as the filtering used for full-length reads. To assign V/J genes and CDR3, sequences were annotated using PyIR, a Python wrapper for IgBLAST v1.9, with IMGT germline references. Any read was removed if the V/J assignment was weak (E-value above 1e-6), the CDR3 was missing, or the read contained stop codons, out-of-frame junctions, or ambiguous translated residues. V3J clonotypes were defined as sequences sharing an identical inferred V gene, J gene, and CDR3 amino acid sequence. Percentage overlap between repertoires was calculated by dividing the number of shared unique clonotypes by the size of the smaller repertoire. RTK rarefaction, the Chao1 estimator, and Recon v2.1 estimates of unobserved clonotypes were used to assess repertoire richness. For all TCRbeta clonotypes obtained by the gDNA method from a handful of donors, generation probabilities were computed with OLGA. The table was pulled from immuneACCESS by TCRdb, which kept in-frame rearrangements only. Such tables lose some clones; where checked, under half of the loss comes from unresolved V genes, and the rest has no known cause. V and J calls and clone size are copied from that table; D and trimming were computed from the DNA. The sample includes about 980,000 clones, with around 80% observed a single time. The ten largest make up about 1.5% of the sample.

Relative to germline, V is missing 0 bases and J is missing 8 bases, with 5 bases of the junction outside any gene match. The germline V gene yields SGDLS for CDR1 and YYNGEE for CDR2. The CDR3 numbers 15 residues from cysteine through phenylalanine. Left in the record is the CDR3 DNA by itself, 45 bases read in frame from the first base. This sequence uses TRBV9 and TRBJ1-6; TRBD1 lines up with 7 middle nucleotides. Source material: memory CD4+ T cells sorted from blood. Interpreted using the paper, the cell subset or site label stands for: CD45RA-negative fraction. The TCR sequence derives from a man in his late teens or twenties in good health. The CDR3 region has the sequence CASSVGQGGDSPLHF. The base sequence is TGTGCCAGCAGCGTAGGGCAGGGGGGGGATTCACCCCTCCACTTT.